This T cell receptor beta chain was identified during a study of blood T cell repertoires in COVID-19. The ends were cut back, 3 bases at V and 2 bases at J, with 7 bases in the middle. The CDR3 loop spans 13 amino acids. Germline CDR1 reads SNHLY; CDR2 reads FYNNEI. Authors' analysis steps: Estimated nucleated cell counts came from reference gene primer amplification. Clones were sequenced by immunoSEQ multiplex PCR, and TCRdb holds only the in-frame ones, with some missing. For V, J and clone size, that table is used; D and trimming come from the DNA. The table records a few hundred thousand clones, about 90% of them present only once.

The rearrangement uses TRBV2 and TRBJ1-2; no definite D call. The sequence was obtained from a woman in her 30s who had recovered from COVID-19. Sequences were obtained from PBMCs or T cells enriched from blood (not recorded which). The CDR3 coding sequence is TGTGCCAGCAGTGACAGGCCCAACTATGGCTACACCTTC. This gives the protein CASSDRPNYGYTF.